One and the same sample provided the 11 T cell receptor beta chains below, sequenced in a study of cytomegalovirus exposure and HLA in healthy donors. Primers included in the PCR were 60 Vbeta and 13 Jbeta primers. The data were produced by immunoSEQ multiplex PCR, yet TCRdb's version contains in-frame clones alone and is incomplete. Among about 120,000 clones listed, 74% were seen once. Sequenced sample: PBMCs. Every receptor here comes from a human donor in good health.

The chain combines TRBV4-2 with TRBJ1-1; TRBD1 is a possible D gene (5 bases). Trimming removed 7 bases at V and 11 bases at J, with 14 bases between. The V gene's germline CDR1 is LGHNA and CDR2 YNFKEQ. The CDR3 is 11 residues long. CDR3 coding DNA: TGTGCCAGCACCCTGGACACGAAGGCTTTCTTT. Translating it yields CASTLDTKAFF.

This chain uses TRBV11-2 with TRBJ2-2; D might be TRBD2 (6 bases). V lost 5 bases to trimming and J lost 4 bases, with 20 bases between them. In germline, CDR1 is SGHAT, CDR2 FQNNGV. The CDR3 totals 17 residues. CDR3 region: CASSPVTGLTFTGELFF. The CDR3 nucleotides read TGTGCCAGCAGCCCTGTTACGGGACTCACATTCACCGGGGAGCTGTTTTTT.

The chain recombines TRBV7-6 with TRBJ1-3; 7 bases are a match to TRBD1. CDR3 length equals 18 residues. Germline V gives CDR1 SGHVS, CDR2 FNYEAQ. Trimming cost V 6 bases and J 0 bases; bases outside gene matches: 14. CDR3 DNA sequence: TGTGCCAGCAGGGGGGACAGCCATCCTTCCTACTCTGGAAACACCATATATTTT. This encodes CASRGDSHPSYSGNTIYF.

The chain uses TRBV19 and TRBJ1-1; D remains unclear. V lost 7 bases to trimming and J lost 9 bases, with 18 bases between them. Looked up from germline, CDR1 is LNHDA and CDR2 is SQIVND (reference sequence). The CDR3 spans 13 residues. CDR3 region: CASTLRVGEQAFF. CDR3 nucleotide sequence: TGTGCCAGTACCCTACGGGTGGGAGAGCAAGCTTTCTTT.

V is TRBV5-1 and J is TRBJ1-2; weak D call: TRBD1 (5 bases). V was clipped by 4 bases and J by 10 bases, with 20 bases between them. The CDR3 runs 14 residues. Germline assignment: CDR1 SGHRS and CDR2 YFSETQ. CDR3 sequence reads: CASSPDTTKGHYTF. As DNA, the CDR3 is TGCGCCAGCAGCCCCGACACAACCAAGGGGCACTACACCTTC.

The chain combines TRBV19 with TRBJ1-2; TRBD1 is a possible D gene (6 bases). CDR3 size: 15 residues. Germline CDR1 and CDR2: LNHDA and SQIVND (reference sequence). V dropped 4 bases and J dropped 6 bases, with 18 bases sitting between them. The CDR3 reads CASSNILSYRDGYTF. The DNA for the CDR3 is TGTGCCAGTAGTAATATCCTCTCCTACAGGGATGGCTACACCTTC.

The chain joins TRBV29-1 to TRBJ2-1; the D gene is possibly TRBD2 (6 bases). CDR3 size: 12 residues. Germline V gives CDR1 SQVTM, CDR2 ANQGSEA. V lost 6 bases and J 6 bases, leaving 12 bases between the germline ends. CDR3 nucleotides: TGCAGCGTGCGACGGGGGTCCAATGAGCAGTTCTTC. Translating it yields CSVRRGSNEQFF.

The V call is TRBV6-1, the J call TRBJ1-5, with a possible D match to TRBD1 (5 bases). The length of the CDR3 is 13 residues. Germline V CDR1 and CDR2: MNHNS, SASEGT. Deletions cut 4 bases from V and 7 bases from J, with 11 bases between. CDR3 in amino acids: CASSGLRGQPQHF. In DNA form, the CDR3 reads TGTGCCAGCAGTGGGCTCCGGGGGCAGCCCCAGCATTTT.

This CDR3 reads CASSEGERGGTGELFF. The DNA for the CDR3 is TGTGCCAGCAGTGAAGGTGAGCGGGGTGGTACCGGGGAGCTGTTTTTT. The chain uses TRBV2 and TRBJ2-2; 7 nucleotides align to TRBD2. V gave up 1 base and J gave up 5 bases; unmatched junction bases: 7. The CDR3 contains 16 residues. Germline V CDR1 and CDR2: SNHLY, FYNNEI.

V is TRBV11-2 and J is TRBJ2-3; D remains unclear. Germline V gene data show CDR1 as SGHAT and CDR2 as FQNNGV. Trimming cost V 4 bases and J 2 bases, with 4 bases left between them. The CDR3 runs to 12 residues. This CDR3 is CASSSSTDTQYF. The CDR3 region has the DNA TGTGCCAGCAGCTCATCCACAGATACGCAGTATTTT.

This chain joins TRBV6-5 and TRBJ2-3; D may be TRBD1 (7 bases). Germline assignment: CDR1 MNHEY and CDR2 SVGAGI. Trimming stripped 2 bases from V and 2 bases from J, with 11 bases between. CDR3 length equals 15 residues. CDR3 in amino acids: CASSYGGTDTDTQYF. For the CDR3, the DNA is TGTGCCAGCAGTTACGGCGGGACAGACACAGATACGCAGTATTTT.